This TCR beta chain is drawn from a study of human T cells and chemical hapten exposure (TCRdb year 2021). Regarding the complete study: For sensitization, 2% DPC in acetone was applied to a 2 cm by 2 cm area of upper inner arm skin. Patients additionally received weekly therapeutic DPC doses to the scalp throughout the roughly 25-week study period. Patch tests used Finn chambers with 0.01% DPC on the upper back, scored after 6 days by International Contact Dermatitis Research Group standards. The patient cohort, mostly female, included alopecia areata with under or over 50% scalp involvement, alopecia totalis and alopecia universalis. Libraries were combined into a pool for sequencing, and differences in TCR yield between samples came mainly from small differences in library volumes within the pool. Peripheral blood TCR repertoire changes were tracked in vivo in alopecia patients during primary and secondary sensitization to the hapten diphenylcyclopropenone (DPC). Blood was sampled from patients pre-sensitization (week 0) and at 2, 6 and about 24 weeks after DPC sensitization. For TCR sequencing, blood came from some 31 alopecia patients at anywhere from one to four time points (pre-sensitization, 2, 6 and 24 weeks). The research as a whole found: After repeated subsampling, the strength of the expansion versus patch-test correlation and the threshold at which it became significant changed. Because every patient had alopecia, a presumed autoimmune disease, the patients' immune response might differ from that of healthy individuals. Significantly more large CDR3 similarity clusters were formed by expanded TCRs than by pre-sensitization or healthy control sets, consistent with antigen-driven responses. Patch test score was positively correlated with the number of PT1 expanded TCRs, with significance at thresholds 8, 16 and 32 but not at 4. The number of TCRs above 1 in 1000 frequency did not change with DPC sensitization; there was no evidence of global repertoire structure alterations.

For this clonotype: Its binding antigen is unknown. Base quality data are lacking; no much larger clone is found one base away.

As encoded in the germline V gene, CDR1 is MNHNS while CDR2 is SASEGT. V is clipped by 1 base and J by 0 bases, and the sequence between their germline boundaries is 19 bases long. The CDR3 has 19 amino acids, counting the end cysteine and phenylalanine. Solely the CDR3 DNA is kept, with 57 bases framed from the first base. Sample time point, as interpreted from the label and publication: pre-sensitization, week 0. The meaning of the sample's treatment or condition label: therapeutic diphenylcyclopropenone sensitization with weekly scalp DPC. At each patch-test visit, blood was drawn before the patch test was applied. Patients were considered eligible if aged 18 to 70, diagnosed with alopecia and deemed suitable for DPC therapy, and patients were excluded if pregnant. Total RNA was isolated from unfractionated whole blood collected in Tempus Blood RNA tubes. Preparation of the library involved RACE. These reads were obtained on a NextSeq 500. During library preparation, unique molecular identifiers were attached to individual cDNA molecules so that TCRs could be counted quantitatively and reproducibly. From each blood RNA sample, both TCR alpha and TCR beta chains were sequenced. Turning to the authors' computational methods: The median number of TCRs per sample was 95,638, ranging from about 23,224 to 700,000. The Decombinator software suite was used to annotate the V, J and CDR3 of the TCR reads. For the PS versus PT1 abundance plots, all samples were subsampled to the same number of TCRs (28,000). TCRs were defined as expanded if absent before sensitization and observed at least eight times at the 2-week time point. The public reads were reanalyzed by TCRdb: fastp trimming at Q25, MiXCR alignment, in-frame beta chains only. Each record represents a unique CDR3 protein, reported with the most common genes and DNA among its rows. The V and J calls come from TCRdb's annotation, not from the publication. For this sample there are approximately 60,000 distinct CDR3 sequences; 11% appear just once. The ten largest make up 3% to 4.5% of the sample.

The receptor's source is a woman between 35 and 50 years old with alopecia areata. Some clones in this sample may be carry-over from other donors' samples. The V and J genes are TRBV6-1 and TRBJ1-5; confidence is insufficient to name the D gene. The sequencing used whole blood, collected in connection with sensitization to the hapten diphenylcyclopropenone (DPC). The base sequence is TGTGCCAGCAGTGAAGATCTCACCGTCAAAGGCTATAGCAATCAGCCCCAGCATTTT. Translated, this is CASSEDLTVKGYSNQPQHF.